This T cell receptor (beta chain) is from a study of glioma-infiltrating T cells after dendritic cell vaccination. Trimming left V 4 bases short and J 1 base short, with 11 bases between. The CDR3 loop spans 14 amino acids. Germline lookup yields CDR1 SGHRS and CDR2 YFSETQ. TCRdb's copy holds only in-frame clones and misses some; the assay was immunoSEQ multiplex PCR. This table has about 73,000 clones, approximately 80% appearing once. This chain joins TRBV5-1 and TRBJ2-5, with unresolved D. Material: blood, obtained before dendritic cell vaccination. This TCR was recovered from a human donor with glioblastoma. CDR3 region: CASSRQQLQETQYF. The CDR3 DNA is TGCGCCAGCAGCCGACAACAGCTCCAAGAGACCCAGTACTTC.